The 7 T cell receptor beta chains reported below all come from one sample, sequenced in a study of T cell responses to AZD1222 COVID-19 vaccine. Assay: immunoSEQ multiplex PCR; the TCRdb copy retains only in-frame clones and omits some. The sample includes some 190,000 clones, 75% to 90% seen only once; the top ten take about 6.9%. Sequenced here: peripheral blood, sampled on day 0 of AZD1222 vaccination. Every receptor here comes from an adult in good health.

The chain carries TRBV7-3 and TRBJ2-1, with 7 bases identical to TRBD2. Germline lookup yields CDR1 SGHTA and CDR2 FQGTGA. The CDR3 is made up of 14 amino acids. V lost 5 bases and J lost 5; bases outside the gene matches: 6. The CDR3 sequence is CASSRLALDNEQFF. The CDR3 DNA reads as TGTGCCAGCAGCAGACTAGCCTTAGACAATGAGCAGTTCTTC.

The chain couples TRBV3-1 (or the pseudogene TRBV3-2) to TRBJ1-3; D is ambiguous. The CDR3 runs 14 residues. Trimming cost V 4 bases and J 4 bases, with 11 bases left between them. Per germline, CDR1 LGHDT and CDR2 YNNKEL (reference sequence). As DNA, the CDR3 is TGTGCCAGCAGCCGTACAGAGTTAGGAAACACCATATATTTT. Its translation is CASSRTELGNTIYF.

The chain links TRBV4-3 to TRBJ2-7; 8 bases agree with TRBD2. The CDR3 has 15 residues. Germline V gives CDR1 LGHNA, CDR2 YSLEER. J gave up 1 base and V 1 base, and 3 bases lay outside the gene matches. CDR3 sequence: CASSQGTSSSYEQYF. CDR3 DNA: TGCGCCAGCAGCCAAGGGACTAGCAGTTCCTACGAGCAGTACTTC.

CDR3 amino acids: CATSRDGAGMETQYF. CDR3 nucleotide sequence: TGTGCCACCAGCAGAGATGGGGCGGGGATGGAGACCCAGTACTTC. This chain links TRBV15 with TRBJ2-5; D is perhaps TRBD2 (6 bases). The CDR3 runs to 15 residues. Looked up from germline, CDR1 is LNHNV and CDR2 is YYDKDF (reference sequence). V dropped 0 bases and J dropped 5 bases, with 13 bases sitting between them.

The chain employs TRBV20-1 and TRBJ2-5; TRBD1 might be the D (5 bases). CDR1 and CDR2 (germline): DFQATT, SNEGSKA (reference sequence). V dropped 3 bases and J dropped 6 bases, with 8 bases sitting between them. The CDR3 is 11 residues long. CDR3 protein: CSARDIQTQYF. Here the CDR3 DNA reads TGCAGTGCTAGGGACATCCAGACCCAGTACTTC.

As DNA, the CDR3 is TGTGCCAGCAGCCCGGGGCCGGACACTGAAGCTTTCTTT. Translated: CASSPGPDTEAFF. The chain is built from TRBV7-9 and TRBJ1-1; D is perhaps TRBD1 (5 bases). The CDR3 extends over 13 amino acids. The V end was cut by 5 bases, the J end by 3 bases, with 10 bases between. CDR1 SEHNR and CDR2 FQNEAQ come from the germline V gene (reference sequence). The whole variable domain, filled in from reference TRBV7-9 and TRBJ1-1, reads DTGVSQNPRHKITKRGQNVTFRCDPISEHNRLYWYRQTLGQGPEFLTYFQNEAQLEKSRLLSDRFSAERPKGSFSTLEIQRTEQGDSAMYLCASSPGPDTEAFFGQGTRLTVV.

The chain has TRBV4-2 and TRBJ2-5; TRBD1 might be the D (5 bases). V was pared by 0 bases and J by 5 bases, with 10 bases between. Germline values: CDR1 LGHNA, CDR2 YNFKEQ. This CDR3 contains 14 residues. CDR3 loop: CASSQEMGPETQYF. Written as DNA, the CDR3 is TGTGCCAGCAGCCAAGAGATGGGGCCCGAGACCCAGTACTTC.